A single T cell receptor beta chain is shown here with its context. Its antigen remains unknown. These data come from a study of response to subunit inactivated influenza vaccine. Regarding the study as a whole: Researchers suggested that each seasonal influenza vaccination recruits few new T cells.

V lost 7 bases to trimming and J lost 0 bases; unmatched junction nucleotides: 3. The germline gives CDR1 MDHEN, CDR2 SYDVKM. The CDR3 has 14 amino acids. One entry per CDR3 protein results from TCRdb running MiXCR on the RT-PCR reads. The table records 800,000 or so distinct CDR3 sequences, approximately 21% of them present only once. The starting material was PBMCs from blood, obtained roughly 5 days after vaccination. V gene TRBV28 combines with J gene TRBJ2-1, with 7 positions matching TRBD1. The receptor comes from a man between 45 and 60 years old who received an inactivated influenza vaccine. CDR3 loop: CASKAGGSYNEQFF. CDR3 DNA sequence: TGTGCCAGCAAAGCAGGGGGCTCCTACAATGAGCAGTTCTTC.